A selection of T cell receptor beta chains follows, all from one sample in a study of cytomegalovirus exposure and HLA in healthy donors. Assay: immunoSEQ multiplex PCR; the TCRdb copy retains only in-frame clones and omits some. This sample has around 100,000 clones, with approximately 81% found just once. Sequenced sample: PBMCs. Every receptor here comes from a female donor in good health and CMV-seropositive. The CDR3 runs from the conserved cysteine through the conserved F or W. The order of the fields is D gene, V gene, clone size, J gene, CDR3 protein, CDR3 DNA. The D gene is left open where the match is weak. The size entry is marked missing in some rows and otherwise reads once, few, many or a size class.

>NA|TRBV30|NA|TRBJ2-5
CAWWAGKQETQYF
TGTGCCTGGTGGGCGGGGAAGCAAGAGACCCAGTACTTC
>NA|TRBV11-2|NA|TRBJ1-3
CASSIGHNSGNTIYF
TGTGCCAGCAGCATTGGCCATAACTCTGGAAACACCATATATTTT
>NA|TRBV6-5|NA|TRBJ2-6
CASSYSGSSGANVLTF
TGTGCCAGCAGTTACTCAGGGAGCTCTGGGGCCAACGTCCTGACTTTC
>NA|TRBV29-1|NA|TRBJ1-2
CSVVGALGYTF
TGCAGCGTTGTGGGGGCGTTAGGCTACACCTTC
>TRBD1|TRBV18|NA|TRBJ2-4
CASSPPQGAFPNIQYF
TGTGCCAGCTCACCACCTCAGGGGGCATTTCCCAACATTCAGTACTTC
>TRBD2|TRBV7-9|NA|TRBJ2-1
CASSLELAGVSNEQFF
TGTGCCAGCAGCTTAGAGCTAGCGGGAGTAAGCAATGAGCAGTTCTTC
>TRBD1|TRBV7-9|NA|TRBJ1-1
CASSLAQGDRMNTEAFF
TGTGCCAGCAGCTTAGCGCAGGGGGACAGGATGAACACTGAAGCTTTCTTT
>NA|TRBV9|NA|TRBJ1-1
CASSPRGEEAFF
TGTGCCAGCAGCCCCCGAGGCGAAGAAGCTTTCTTT
>TRBD1|TRBV18|NA|TRBJ2-7
CASSQNRGRNEQYF
TGTGCCAGCTCCCAGAACAGGGGGCGGAACGAGCAGTACTTC
>NA|TRBV27|NA|TRBJ2-7
CASSVTYSSYEQYF
TGTGCCAGCAGCGTGACATACAGTTCCTACGAGCAGTACTTC
>TRBD2|TRBV5-6|NA|TRBJ2-3
CASSLGLAGGGTDTQYF
TGTGCCAGCAGCTTAGGTTTAGCGGGAGGTGGCACAGATACGCAGTATTTT
>NA|TRBV2|few|TRBJ1-5
CASREGGQGGNQPQHF
TGTGCCAGCAGAGAAGGTGGGCAGGGAGGGAATCAGCCCCAGCATTTT
>NA|TRBV9|NA|TRBJ2-2
CASSGTVWDGELFF
TGTGCCAGCAGCGGGACAGTTTGGGACGGGGAGCTGTTTTTT
>NA|TRBV7-2|NA|TRBJ2-7
CASSPIGLRGRYEQYF
TGTGCCAGCAGCCCGATTGGGCTGCGGGGGCGCTACGAGCAGTACTTC
>NA|TRBV4-3|NA|TRBJ1-1
CASSRTQGNTEAFF
TGCGCCAGCAGCCGTACACAGGGGAACACTGAAGCTTTCTTT
>TRBD1|TRBV2|NA|TRBJ1-6
CASRGTGESPLHF
TGTGCCAGCAGGGGGACAGGGGAGTCACCCCTCCACTTT
>NA|TRBV5-4|NA|TRBJ2-1
CASRLGVYNEQFF
TGTGCCAGCAGGCTCGGAGTATACAATGAGCAGTTCTTC
>TRBD1|TRBV6-6|once|TRBJ1-1
CASRGWDRPNTEAFF
TGTGCCAGCAGGGGATGGGACAGACCGAACACTGAAGCTTTCTTT
>TRBD1|TRBV19|once|TRBJ1-5
CASSMDERGQGYSNQPQHF
TGTGCCAGTAGTATGGATGAGCGGGGACAGGGTTATAGCAATCAGCCCCAGCATTTT
>TRBD1|TRBV9|once|TRBJ1-1
CASSVGQGRTDTEAFF
TGTGCCAGCAGCGTAGGACAGGGGAGGACGGACACTGAAGCTTTCTTT
>NA|TRBV5-1|NA|TRBJ2-7
CASSDNSYEQYF
TGCGCCAGCAGTGACAACTCCTACGAGCAGTACTTC
>TRBD2|TRBV19|NA|TRBJ2-7
CASSISGGLAGDEQYF
TGTGCCAGTAGTATATCGGGCGGACTAGCGGGGGACGAGCAGTACTTC
>NA|TRBV10-3|NA|TRBJ2-3
CAISPTGGTDTQYF
TGTGCCATCAGCCCGACGGGGGGCACAGATACGCAGTATTTT
>TRBD1|TRBV7-6|NA|TRBJ2-7
CASSSGQGLNEQYF
TGTGCCAGCAGCTCGGGACAGGGGCTCAACGAGCAGTACTTC
>TRBD2|TRBV14|NA|TRBJ2-7
CASSSLSGGAHEQYF
TGTGCCAGCAGCAGCTTAAGCGGGGGGGCCCACGAGCAGTACTTC
>NA|TRBV2|few|TRBJ2-7
CASSETGVAHEQYF
TGTGCCAGCAGTGAAACGGGAGTTGCCCACGAGCAGTACTTC
>NA|TRBV2|NA|TRBJ2-5
CASRPRGQETQYF
TGTGCCAGCAGGCCCAGGGGTCAAGAGACCCAGTACTTC
>NA|TRBV29-1|NA|TRBJ1-2
CSVEDRRNNYGYTF
TGCAGCGTTGAAGATCGTAGAAACAACTATGGCTACACCTTC
>TRBD2|TRBV5-1|NA|TRBJ2-7
CASSLSASGVSYEQYF
TGCGCCAGCAGCTTGTCGGCTAGCGGGGTGTCCTACGAGCAGTACTTC
>TRBD1|TRBV6-4|NA|TRBJ1-6
CASSDRTGKNSPLHF
TGTGCCAGCAGTGACAGGACAGGGAAGAATTCACCCCTCCACTTT
>NA|TRBV15|once|TRBJ2-1
CATSPWEGEGYNEQFF
TGTGCCACCAGCCCCTGGGAGGGGGAGGGTTACAATGAGCAGTTCTTC
>NA|TRBV5-6|NA|TRBJ1-2
CASSLEHGYTF
TGTGCCAGCAGCTTGGAGCATGGCTACACCTTC
>TRBD1|TRBV10-2|NA|TRBJ1-2
CASSESWSGGNYGYTF
TGCGCCAGCAGTGAGAGCTGGTCAGGGGGGAACTATGGCTACACCTTT
>TRBD1|TRBV11-2|NA|TRBJ1-2
CASSLLGGPDYGYTF
TGTGCCAGCAGCTTACTAGGGGGCCCCGACTATGGCTACACCTTC
>TRBD1|TRBV7-2|NA|TRBJ1-6
CASSSFGDSNSPLHF
TGTGCCAGCAGCTCCTTTGGGGACAGCAATTCACCCCTCCACTTT
>TRBD2|TRBV11-2|NA|TRBJ2-5
CASSFRGAQYF
TGTGCCAGCAGTTTCCGGGGGGCCCAGTACTTC
>NA|TRBV5-1|NA|TRBJ1-1
CASSLGDTLNTEAFF
TGCGCCAGCAGCTTGGGGGACACCCTGAACACTGAAGCTTTCTTT
>TRBD1|TRBV6-1|NA|TRBJ1-4
CASSHRGRGEKLFF
TGTGCCAGCAGCCACAGGGGGCGCGGTGAAAAACTGTTTTTT
>TRBD1|TRBV19|once|TRBJ1-2
CASIPGQGRTNYGYTF
TGTGCCAGTATCCCGGGACAGGGCCGCACTAACTATGGCTACACCTTC
>NA|TRBV11-2|once|TRBJ2-7
CASSSLDYEQYF
TGTGCCAGCAGCTCACTTGATTACGAGCAGTACTTC
>TRBD2|TRBV7-2|NA|TRBJ2-7
CASSYGLAPYEQYF
TGTGCCAGCAGTTACGGACTAGCGCCGTACGAGCAGTACTTC
>TRBD2|TRBV30|NA|TRBJ2-5
CAWSVHLAGGPLYF
TGTGCCTGGAGTGTACATCTAGCGGGGGGGCCTTTGTACTTC
>TRBD1|TRBV7-6|NA|TRBJ2-7
CASSLAGQVGEQYF
TGTGCCAGCAGCTTAGCCGGACAGGTGGGCGAGCAGTACTTC
>TRBD1|TRBV7-2|NA|TRBJ1-2
CASSRQGKYGYTF
TGTGCCAGCAGCCGACAGGGGAAATATGGCTACACCTTC
>TRBD2|TRBV6-5|few|TRBJ2-7
CASRGGNSYEQYF
TGTGCCAGCAGGGGGGGGAACTCCTACGAGCAGTACTTC
>NA|TRBV7-6|NA|TRBJ1-6
CASSPTGNSPLHF
TGTGCCAGCAGCCCGACGGGAAATTCACCCCTCCACTTT
>TRBD2|TRBV5-1|NA|TRBJ2-3
CASSWRNSGGPLGTDTQYF
TGCGCCAGCAGCTGGCGTAATAGCGGGGGCCCCCTGGGTACAGATACGCAGTATTTT